The rows below give T cell receptor beta chains drawn from one sample of a study of shared clonotypes between healthy human individuals. Libraries were prepared by immunoSEQ multiplex PCR; TCRdb keeps only in-frame clonotypes and omits some of them. The sample lists about 1,800,000 clones, about 95% occurring once. Sequenced input: naive CD8+ T cells sorted from blood. The source is a young man in good health. Both conserved end residues are part of each CDR3.

V	J	CDR3
TRBV6-5	TRBJ1-1	CASRSRTGFTEAFF
TRBV11-2	TRBJ2-5	CASSLALGGETQYF
TRBV28	TRBJ2-3	CASSYTGGGGDTQYF
TRBV30	TRBJ1-4	CAWSLAVGNEKLFF
TRBV6-6	TRBJ2-5	CASSPPQLGEETQYF
TRBV19	TRBJ2-3	CASRYKGTDTQYF
TRBV5-4	TRBJ2-3	CASTGVGPYTDTQYF
TRBV4-1	TRBJ2-7	CASSQAASEPSYEQYF
TRBV29-1	TRBJ2-3	CSVLQGEKGADTQYF
TRBV30	TRBJ1-1	CAWNIYGNTEAFF
TRBV7-9	TRBJ1-1	CASSLVGTGGPVRAFF
TRBV19	TRBJ2-6	CATGQGIGANVLTF
TRBV5-4	TRBJ2-1	CASSSQGSQLIYNEQFF
TRBV11-2	TRBJ2-5	CASSLDRDYEMYQETQYF
TRBV4-1	TRBJ2-7	CASSQAIHTYEQYF
TRBV6-7	TRBJ2-2	CASSYSSGDTGELFF
TRBV19	TRBJ2-7	CASSPTGTGPYEQYF
TRBV9	TRBJ1-1	CASSASIPGDNTEAFF
TRBV5-1	TRBJ1-3	CASSLTVQVLGGNTIYF
TRBV5-6	TRBJ1-2	CASSLEGYYGYTF
TRBV4-1	TRBJ2-2	CASSQGGTGELFF
TRBV4-1	TRBJ2-7	CASSHGTDPEQYF
TRBV4-3	TRBJ1-4	CASSQDLYLNEKLFF
TRBV5-1	TRBJ2-7	CASRLGTSTSYEQYF
TRBV19	TRBJ1-1	CASSIFGVAGTNTEAFF
TRBV9	TRBJ2-7	CASSPDSTEQYF
TRBV7-9	TRBJ1-1	CASSKQGRTEAFF
TRBV19	TRBJ1-1	CASSMMAGGTEAFF
TRBV6-5	TRBJ2-7	CASRSTSGRVDEQYF
TRBV6-6	TRBJ1-2	CASSYGGAGTF
TRBV4-1	TRBJ2-7	CASSQKTSGAYEQYF